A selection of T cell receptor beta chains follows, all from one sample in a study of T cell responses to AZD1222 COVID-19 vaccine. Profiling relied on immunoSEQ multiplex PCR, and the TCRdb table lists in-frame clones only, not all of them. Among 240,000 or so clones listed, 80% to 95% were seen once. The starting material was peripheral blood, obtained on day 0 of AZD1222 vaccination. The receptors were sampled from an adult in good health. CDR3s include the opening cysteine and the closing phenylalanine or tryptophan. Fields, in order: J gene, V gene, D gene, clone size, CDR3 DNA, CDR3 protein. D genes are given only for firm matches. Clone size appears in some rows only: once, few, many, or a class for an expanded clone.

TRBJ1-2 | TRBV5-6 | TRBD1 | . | TGTGCCAGCAGCCCATTTGGCAGGGGGGCGAGTGGCTACACCTTC | CASSPFGRGASGYTF
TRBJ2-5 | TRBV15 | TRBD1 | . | TGTGCCACCAGCAGGGAGGGGGACAGGGAGGGCGAGACCCAGTACTTC | CATSREGDREGETQYF
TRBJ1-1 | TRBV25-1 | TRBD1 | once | TGTGCCAGCAGTGCGACCGGACAGGGCGACACTGAAGCTTTCTTT | CASSATGQGDTEAFF
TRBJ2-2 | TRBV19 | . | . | TGTGCCACATCGACAGTTAACACCGGGGAGCTGTTTTTT | CATSTVNTGELFF
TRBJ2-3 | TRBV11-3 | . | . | TGTGCCAGCGGGGTGGGCCAGTATTCAGATACGCAGTATTTT | CASGVGQYSDTQYF
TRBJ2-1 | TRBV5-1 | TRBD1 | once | TGCGCCAGCAGCCCTCGGACAGGGGGACCATCCAATGAGCAGTTCTTC | CASSPRTGGPSNEQFF
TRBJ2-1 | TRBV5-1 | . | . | TGCGCCAGCAGGCGATTTCAGACAGTAAATGAGCAGTTCTTC | CASRRFQTVNEQFF
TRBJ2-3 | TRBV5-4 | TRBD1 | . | TGTGCCAGCAGCTTGTACCGGGACAGGGGGGGCCCAGATACGCAGTATTTT | CASSLYRDRGGPDTQYF
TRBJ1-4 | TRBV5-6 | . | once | TGTGCCAGCAGCGAGGACAGTTATGAGGAAAAACTGTTTTTT | CASSEDSYEEKLFF
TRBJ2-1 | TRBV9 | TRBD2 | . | TGTGCCAGCAGCGTAGGACTAGCGGACATAAGTGAGCAGTTCTTC | CASSVGLADISEQFF
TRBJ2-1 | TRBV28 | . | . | TGTGCCAGCAGTACCGGGACAACTTTAGCTGAGCAGTTCTTC | CASSTGTTLAEQFF
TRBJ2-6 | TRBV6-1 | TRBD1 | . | TGTGCCAGCAGTGAATCGTCCCAGGGGGCGGCAGGGGCCAACGTCCTGACTTTC | CASSESSQGAAGANVLTF
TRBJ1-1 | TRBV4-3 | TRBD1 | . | TGCGCCAGCAGCTACCAGGGGGCTTTTTTTGCTTTCTTT | CASSYQGAFFAFF
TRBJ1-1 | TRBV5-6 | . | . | TGTGCCAGCAGCCGCCCACAGGGTTTAACTGAAGCTTTCTTT | CASSRPQGLTEAFF
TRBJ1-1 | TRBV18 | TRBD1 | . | TGTGCCAGCTCACCACTGGGACAGACGAACACTGAAGCTTTCTTT | CASSPLGQTNTEAFF
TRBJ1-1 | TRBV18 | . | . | TGTGCCAGCTCACCAGTTACAGGACAGACTGAAGCTTTCTTT | CASSPVTGQTEAFF
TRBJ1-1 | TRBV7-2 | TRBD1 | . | TGTGCCGACAAAAGACAGGGGGGATTTTTCCTCTCCGAAGCTTTCTTT | CADKRQGGFFLSEAFF
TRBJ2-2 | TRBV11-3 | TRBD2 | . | TGTGCCAGCAGCTTGACTAGCGGGAGGGGGGACACCGGGGAGCTGTTTTTT | CASSLTSGRGDTGELFF
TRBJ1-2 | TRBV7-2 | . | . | TGTGCCAGCAGCTTAGGGGTAGGATCCCTCACCTTC | CASSLGVGSLTF
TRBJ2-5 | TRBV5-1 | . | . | TGCGCCAGCAGCCCATTCATGGGGAACGAAGAGACCCAGTACTTC | CASSPFMGNEETQYF
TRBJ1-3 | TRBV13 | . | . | TGTGCCAGCAGCTTATACGCCCAAAGGTCTGGAAACACCATATATTTT | CASSLYAQRSGNTIYF
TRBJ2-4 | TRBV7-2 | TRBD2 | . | TGTGCCAGCAGCTTATCGGGAGGGGGGACTCTAGCCAAAAACATTCAGTACTTC | CASSLSGGGTLAKNIQYF
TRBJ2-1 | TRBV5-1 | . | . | TGCGCCAGCAGCATAGGGACTGCGAATGAGCAGTTCTTC | CASSIGTANEQFF
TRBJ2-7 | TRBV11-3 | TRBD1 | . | TGTGCCAGCAGCCAGGGACAGCTCTACGAGCAGTACTTC | CASSQGQLYEQYF
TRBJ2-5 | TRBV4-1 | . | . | TGCGCCAGCAGCCAAGGGCGGGACAGACAAGAGACCCAGTACTTC | CASSQGRDRQETQYF
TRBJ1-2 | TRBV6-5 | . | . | TGTGCCAGCAGTCCGGACAGAAACTATGGCTACACCTTC | CASSPDRNYGYTF
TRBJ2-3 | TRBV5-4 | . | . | TGTGCCAGCAGCCCCCGGGGGGCTACAGATACGCAGTATTTT | CASSPRGATDTQYF
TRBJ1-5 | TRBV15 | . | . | TGTGCCACCAGTCGACCGAGGGCGGATCCCCAGCATTTT | CATSRPRADPQHF
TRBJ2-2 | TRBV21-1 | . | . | TGTGCCACCCCGGGCCCCTCAGGGGGGGGACTAGCGGGAGTTCGGACCGGGGAGCTGTTTTTT | CATPGPSGGGLAGVRTGELFF
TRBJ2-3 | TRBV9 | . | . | TGTGCCAGCAGCGGAAACTCGCACACAGATACGCAGTATTTT | CASSGNSHTDTQYF
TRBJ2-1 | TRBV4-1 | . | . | TGCGCCAGCAGCCAAAGAGGGACCTACAATGAGCAGTTCTTC | CASSQRGTYNEQFF
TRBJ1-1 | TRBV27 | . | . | TGTGCCAGCAGTTTGCGGGTGTCCACTGAAGCTTTCTTT | CASSLRVSTEAFF
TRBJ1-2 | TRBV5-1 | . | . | TGCGCCAGCAGCTTGGTTCCAGGCGAGGCGGACTATGGCTACACCTTC | CASSLVPGEADYGYTF
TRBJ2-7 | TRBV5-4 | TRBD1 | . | TGTGCCAGCCACTCGAAGGGGACAGGCTACGAGCAGTACTTC | CASHSKGTGYEQYF
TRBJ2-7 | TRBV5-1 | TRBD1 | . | TGCGCCAGCAGGCCCGGGACAGAGGCAGGTGTGCAGTACTTC | CASRPGTEAGVQYF
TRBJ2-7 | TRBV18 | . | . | TGTGCCAGCTCACCAGGGATGGAAGAGAGCGAGCAGTACTTC | CASSPGMEESEQYF
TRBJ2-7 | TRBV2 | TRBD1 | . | TGTGCCAGCAGTGGACAGGGGAGTGGGTACGAGCAGTACTTC | CASSGQGSGYEQYF
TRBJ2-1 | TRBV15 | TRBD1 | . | TGTGCCACCAGCAGAGGGGACAGGGGAGGGTACAATGAGCAGTTCTTC | CATSRGDRGGYNEQFF
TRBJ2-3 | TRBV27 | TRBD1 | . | TGTGCCAGCAGTTTCCGGGGACAGGGAGATACGCAGTATTTT | CASSFRGQGDTQYF
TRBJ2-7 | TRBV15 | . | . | TGTGCCACCAGCAGAGAGGGCGGCAACTACTACGAGCAGTACTTC | CATSREGGNYYEQYF